One and the same sample provided the 32 T cell receptor beta chains below, sequenced in a study of cytomegalovirus exposure and HLA in healthy donors. PCR used 60 Vbeta primers and 13 Jbeta primers. Sequenced by immunoSEQ multiplex PCR; TCRdb stores in-frame clones only, minus some. The repertoire holds about 120,000 clones, with roughly 9% as singletons. Sequenced: PBMCs. The receptors here all came from a woman between 40 and 50 years old in good health and CMV-seropositive.

This clone has more than one count but fewer than ten. The V and J genes are TRBV27 and TRBJ2-2; TRBD1 matches 7 bases. The CDR3 runs to 14 residues. The V segment lost 2 bases and the J segment 7 bases; nucleotides outside the gene matches: 4. From germline, CDR1 is MNHEY and CDR2 SMNVEV (reference sequence). The CDR3 DNA reads as TGTGCCAGCAGTTTAGCTACAGGGGTCGGGGAGCTGTTTTTT. It specifies CASSLATGVGELFF.

The V and J genes are TRBV12-5 and TRBJ1-1; a weak D match, TRBD1 (6 bases). CDR1 is LGHNT, CDR2 FRNRAP, per germline. This CDR3 is 12 amino acids long. The V end lost 9 bases, the J end lost 2 bases, and 10 bases lay between the germline ends. This CDR3 reads CASVQGNTEAFF. CDR3 bases: TGTGCTAGCGTACAGGGTAACACTGAAGCTTTCTTT. The full variable domain, completed using reference TRBV12-5 and TRBJ1-1, is DARVTQTPRHKVTEMGQEVTMRCQPILGHNTVFWYRQTMMQGLELLAYFRNRAPLDDSGMPKDRFSAEMPDATLATLKIQPSEPRDSAVYFCASVQGNTEAFFGQGTRLTVV.

This sequence joins TRBV5-1 and TRBJ2-7; maybe TRBD2 (5 bases). This CDR3 region has 14 residues. Trimming took off 3 bases at V and 7 bases at J, with 17 bases between the two ends. The germline V gene encodes CDR1 SGHRS and CDR2 YFSETQ. The CDR3 nucleotides read TGCGCCAGCAGCTCGCCGGTTGAGGGCGGGGAGCAGTACTTC. It codes for CASSSPVEGGEQYF.

The rearrangement links TRBV6-5 to TRBJ2-7, with 7 bases lining up with TRBD1. Germline V gene data show CDR1 as MNHEY and CDR2 as SVGAGI. J lost 1 base, V lost 3 bases, and 6 bases had no gene match. The CDR3 has 15 residues. CDR3 coding DNA: TGTGCCAGCAGTTATGGGTCAGGGGGTTCCTACGAGCAGTACTTC. This translates into CASSYGSGGSYEQYF.

This clone was picked up a small number of times. The chain couples TRBV4-1 to TRBJ1-1; D not resolved. Germline CDR1 reads MGHRA; CDR2 reads YSYEKL. This CDR3 has 13 residues. V lost 4 bases, J lost 4 bases, and 10 bases lay in between. CDR3 bases: TGCGCCAGCAGCCCGACACCGAGCACTGAAGCTTTCTTT. Translation: CASSPTPSTEAFF.

This clone was seen a few times. This rearrangement joins TRBV6-5 to TRBJ1-2; 8 nucleotides line up with TRBD1. V gave up 2 bases and J gave up 4 bases; unmatched junction bases: 9. The germline gives CDR1 MNHEY, CDR2 SVGAGI. The CDR3 consists of 16 residues. CDR3 bases: TGTGCCAGCAGTTACGCAACAGGGGGAGCAGGCTATGGCTACACCTTC. It encodes CASSYATGGAGYGYTF.

This clone was seen more than once but under ten times. Other DNA sequences in the sample encode the same CDR3. V and J are TRBV19 and TRBJ1-5, with D perhaps matching TRBD1 (6 bases). Between the trimmed V and J ends, which lost 3 bases and 1 base, there was a span of 7 bases. CDR3 length: 14 amino acids. Germline V lookup: CDR1 LNHDA, CDR2 SQIVND (reference sequence). CDR3 coding DNA: TGTGCCAGTAGTATTACAGGGAGCAATCAGCCCCAGCATTTT. Its translation: CASSITGSNQPQHF. The whole variable domain, filled in from reference TRBV19 and TRBJ1-5, reads DGGITQSPKYLFRKEGQNVTLSCEQNLNHDAMYWYRQDPGQGLRLIYYSQIVNDFQKGDIAEGYSVSREKKESFPLTVTSAQKNPTAFYLCASSITGSNQPQHFGDGTRLSIL.

The table lists this clone with a few counts. The J gene is TRBJ2-7, the V gene TRBV5-6; D is ambiguous. V was cut by 3 bases and J by 0 bases, with 10 bases left in between. The CDR3 is 14 amino acids. From germline, CDR1 is SGHDT and CDR2 YYEEEE. CDR3 coding DNA: TGTGCCAGCAGCTATTTCCTTCTCTCCTACGAGCAGTACTTC. This sequence encodes CASSYFLLSYEQYF.

This clone was seen a handful of times. V is TRBV10-2 and J is TRBJ2-7, with 11 bases identical to TRBD2. This CDR3 has 16 amino acids. Germline V gene sequence: CDR1 WSHSY, CDR2 SAAADI. The trim removed 3 bases at V and 2 bases at J, leaving 6 bases unmatched. The CDR3 DNA reads TGCGCCAGCAGTGACGCGGGACTAGCGGAGACCTACGAGCAGTACTTC. It specifies CASSDAGLAETYEQYF.

This clone was seen only a few times. The chain combines TRBV6-1 with TRBJ2-7; 11 bases map to TRBD2. J was trimmed by 7 bases and V by 8 bases; bases with no gene match: 13. The CDR3 has 15 amino acids. Germline values: CDR1 MNHNS, CDR2 SASEGT. The CDR3 loop is CASSPTSGGIGEQYF. The CDR3 DNA is TGTGCCAGCTCCCCTACTAGCGGGGGAATCGGGGAGCAGTACTTC.

In this sample, this clone turned up a few times. This sequence joins TRBV28 and TRBJ1-1; 8 bases align to TRBD1. This CDR3 contains 15 residues. J gave up 5 bases and V 6 bases, and 11 bases lay outside the gene matches. CDR1 is MDHEN and CDR2 is SYDVKM in the germline V gene. This chain's CDR3 is CASRAQLTGATEAFF. The CDR3 nucleotides read TGTGCCAGCAGGGCTCAATTGACAGGGGCTACTGAAGCTTTCTTT. Drawing the rest from reference TRBV28 and TRBJ1-1, the complete variable domain is DVKVTQSSRYLVKRTGEKVFLECVQDMDHENMFWYRQDPGLGLRLIYFSYDVKMKEKGDIPEGYSVSREKKERFSLILESASTNQTSMYLCASRAQLTGATEAFFGQGTRLTVV.

The chain employs TRBV19 and TRBJ1-5; TRBD1 aligns across 8 bases. Trimming removed 5 bases from V and 4 bases from J; junction bases left unmatched: 7. Germline V gene lookup returns CDR1 LNHDA and CDR2 SQIVND (reference sequence). This CDR3 is built from 15 residues. The CDR3 DNA is TGTGCCAGTAGTCCGGGACAGGCCTTTAATCAGCCCCAGCATTTT. Protein product: CASSPGQAFNQPQHF. Based on the CDR3 plus reference TRBV19 and TRBJ1-5, the full variable domain is DGGITQSPKYLFRKEGQNVTLSCEQNLNHDAMYWYRQDPGQGLRLIYYSQIVNDFQKGDIAEGYSVSREKKESFPLTVTSAQKNPTAFYLCASSPGQAFNQPQHFGDGTRLSIL.

The chain carries TRBV19 and TRBJ2-7; 7 bases map to TRBD2. Germline assignment: CDR1 LNHDA and CDR2 SQIVND (reference sequence). The CDR3 has 13 residues. V trimming: 1 base; J trimming: 6 bases; junction bases outside the gene matches: 3. The CDR3 loop is CASSIVAGGEQYF. In DNA, the CDR3 is TGTGCCAGTAGTATAGTAGCGGGTGGCGAGCAGTACTTC. The full variable domain, its missing parts supplied by reference TRBV19 and TRBJ2-7, is DGGITQSPKYLFRKEGQNVTLSCEQNLNHDAMYWYRQDPGQGLRLIYYSQIVNDFQKGDIAEGYSVSREKKESFPLTVTSAQKNPTAFYLCASSIVAGGEQYFGPGTRLTVT.

This chain links TRBV5-1 with TRBJ2-5; tentatively, D is TRBD1 (5 bases). CDR3 size: 16 residues. The germline gives CDR1 SGHRS, CDR2 YFSETQ. V lost 4 bases and J lost 4, with 20 bases in between. This chain's CDR3 is CASSILAGSSTETQYF. The CDR3 coding sequence is TGCGCCAGCAGCATCCTCGCAGGGTCTTCCACAGAGACCCAGTACTTC.

The chain joins TRBV19 to TRBJ2-1; weak D call: TRBD2 (6 bases). CDR1 LNHDA and CDR2 SQIVND come from the germline V gene (reference sequence). Trimming removed 1 base at V and 4 bases at J, with 11 bases between. The length of the CDR3 is 15 residues. The CDR3 reads CASSIGGVSYNEQFF. The CDR3 DNA reads TGTGCCAGTAGTATAGGGGGGGTATCATACAATGAGCAGTTCTTC.

The chain couples TRBV29-1 to TRBJ1-6, with a weak D call TRBD1 (5 bases). The CDR3 loop spans 12 amino acids. V lost 6 bases and J lost 8, with 11 bases in between. CDR1 and CDR2 (germline): SQVTM, ANQGSEA. The DNA for the CDR3 is TGCAGCGTAGGAGAAGGGGATTCACCCCTCCACTTT. Amino acids: CSVGEGDSPLHF.

This clone showed up just a few times. V is TRBV19 and J is TRBJ1-1; 8 nucleotides align to TRBD1. After removal of 0 bases from V and 1 base from J, the junction contained 7 bases not matched to a gene. Germline V gene data show CDR1 as LNHDA and CDR2 as SQIVND (reference sequence). This CDR3 has 17 amino acids. In nucleotides, the CDR3 is TGTGCCAGTAGTATAGATCTACAGGGGGTCCCGAACACTGAAGCTTTCTTT. This translates into CASSIDLQGVPNTEAFF.

J is TRBJ1-2 and V is TRBV6-5, with TRBD1 matching 7 bases. V lost 6 bases to trimming and J lost 8 bases; unmatched junction nucleotides: 12. The CDR3 spans 14 residues. CDR1 and CDR2 (germline): MNHEY, SVGAGI. Here the CDR3 DNA reads TGTGCCAGCAGCTTATCGACAGGGCGAGGGGGCTACACCTTC. It encodes CASSLSTGRGGYTF.

The rearrangement joins TRBV28 to TRBJ1-2; D not certain. The germline CDR1 and CDR2 sequences are MDHEN and SYDVKM. CDR3 length: 13 amino acids. V gave up 2 bases and J gave up 5 bases, with 9 bases separating them. The CDR3 sequence: CASSLPSLYGYTF. Written as DNA, the CDR3 is TGTGCCAGCAGTTTACCATCCCTATATGGCTACACCTTC.

This chain joins TRBV7-9 and TRBJ1-2; 8 bases map to TRBD1. The CDR3 is 13 residues long. CDR1 SEHNR and CDR2 FQNEAQ come from the germline V gene (reference sequence). V lost 6 bases to trimming and J lost 8 bases; unmatched junction nucleotides: 8. CDR3 in amino acids: CASSSQGAGGYTF. The CDR3 DNA follows: TGTGCCAGCAGTTCTCAGGGGGCAGGAGGCTACACCTTC.

This clone was counted a few times. The chain uses TRBV6-6 and TRBJ2-1; TRBD2 matches at 9 bases. V shed 0 bases and J 7 bases; nucleotides not matched to a gene: 4. This CDR3 comprises 15 residues. Germline CDR1 reads MNHNY; CDR2 reads SVGAGI (reference sequence). The CDR3, as DNA: TGTGCCAGCAGTTACTCCGGCGGGGGGGCTAATGAGCAGTTCTTC. Amino acid sequence: CASSYSGGGANEQFF.

The V gene is TRBV28, the J gene TRBJ1-2; D is perhaps TRBD1 (5 bases). V dropped 2 bases and J dropped 8 bases, with 15 bases sitting between them. The germline CDR1 and CDR2 sequences are MDHEN and SYDVKM. This CDR3 spans 14 amino acids. CDR3 region: CASSLGAQASGYTF. CDR3 nucleotide sequence: TGTGCCAGCAGTTTAGGAGCACAGGCCTCGGGCTACACCTTC.

This clone was counted a few times. The chain is built from TRBV5-8 and TRBJ1-1; 10 bases line up with TRBD1. Germline lookup yields CDR1 SGHTS and CDR2 YDEGEE. This CDR3 spans 18 amino acids. V lost 0 bases to trimming and J lost 1 base; unmatched junction nucleotides: 9. The CDR3 protein is CASSLDVRDRGGNTEAFF. Written as DNA, the CDR3 is TGTGCCAGCAGCTTGGACGTCCGGGACAGGGGCGGGAACACTGAAGCTTTCTTT.

V usage is TRBV6-1 and J usage is TRBJ1-1; TRBD1 matches at 8 bases. The V and J ends lost 7 bases and 5 bases, in that order; junction bases with no gene match: 6. CDR1 is MNHNS and CDR2 is SASEGT in the germline V gene. The CDR3 is 13 amino acids. This CDR3 is CASTRRGRTEAFF. Written as DNA, the CDR3 is TGTGCCAGCACCCGCAGGGGGCGAACTGAAGCTTTCTTT.

The table lists this clone with a few counts. The chain combines TRBV18 with TRBJ1-1; 10 bases are shared with TRBD1. The V segment lost 1 base and the J segment 5 bases; nucleotides outside the gene matches: 4. Germline-derived CDR1 and CDR2 are KGHSH and LQKENI. The CDR3 consists of 15 residues. The CDR3 loop reads CASSPLRDRGTEAFF. DNA of the CDR3: TGTGCCAGCTCACCACTGAGGGACAGGGGTACTGAAGCTTTCTTT.

This clone has only a few counts. This chain joins TRBV27 and TRBJ1-1; a possible D gene is TRBD1 (6 bases). CDR3 length: 13 amino acids. V was clipped by 7 bases and J by 7 bases, with 16 bases between them. The germline V gene has CDR1 MNHEY and CDR2 SMNVEV (reference sequence). The CDR3: CASTNRVGSEAFF. CDR3 in DNA: TGTGCCAGCACCAACAGGGTGGGGAGTGAAGCTTTCTTT.

The V and J genes are TRBV6-4 and TRBJ2-6; 8 bases fit TRBD1. The trim removed 3 bases at V and 2 bases at J, leaving 6 bases unmatched. Germline CDR1 reads MRHNA; CDR2 reads SNTAGT. CDR3 size: 17 residues. The CDR3 bases are TGTGCCAGCAGTGAACTTCAGGGGGCGACTGGGGCCAACGTCCTGACTTTC. Its translation: CASSELQGATGANVLTF.

A few counts support this clone. The junction departs from germline at one end; a sequencing error may be responsible. The chain has TRBV5-4 and TRBJ1-2, with TRBD1 matching over 7 bases. The CDR3 consists of 14 residues. The germline V gene has CDR1 SGHNT and CDR2 YYREEE (reference sequence). CDR3 loop: CASSLIQGNYDYTF. DNA of the CDR3: TGTGCCAGCAGCTTGATACAGGGGAACTATGACTACACCTTC.

This clone was seen more than once but under ten times. The DNA for the CDR3 is TGTGCCAGCAGCTTGGACAGGGCCGCTGGAAACACCATATATTTT. Residues: CASSLDRAAGNTIYF. The chain carries TRBV5-4 and TRBJ1-3; a possible D gene is TRBD1 (6 bases). The CDR3 runs 15 residues. V dropped 0 bases and J dropped 2 bases, with 9 bases sitting between them. Germline CDR1 and CDR2: SGHNT and YYREEE (reference sequence).

This clone showed up just a few times. The V gene is TRBV6-1, the J gene TRBJ1-1; D is undetermined. Per germline, CDR1 MNHNS and CDR2 SASEGT. V lost 6 bases to trimming and J lost 3 bases, with 17 bases between them. CDR3 length: 15 amino acids. The CDR3 is CASRGYVGPDTEAFF. The CDR3 nucleotides read TGTGCCAGCAGGGGTTATGTGGGCCCAGACACTGAAGCTTTCTTT.

This clone was detected a few times. The chain links TRBV2 to TRBJ1-4, with 7 bases matching TRBD1. The length of the CDR3 is 12 residues. The J segment lost 12 bases and the V segment lost 5 bases, leaving 6 bases of the junction unmatched. Germline V CDR1 and CDR2: SNHLY, FYNNEI. The CDR3 region is CASSYRGDELFF. CDR3 DNA: TGTGCCAGCAGTTACAGGGGTGACGAACTGTTTTTT.

This clone has only a few counts. The chain employs TRBV5-1 and TRBJ2-7; 7 bases agree with TRBD1. V lost 5 bases and J lost 5; bases outside the gene matches: 4. The CDR3 has 12 amino acids. Germline assignment: CDR1 SGHRS and CDR2 YFSETQ. The CDR3 nucleotides are TGCGCCAGCAGTTATGACAGGGACGAGCAGTACTTC. Its translation: CASSYDRDEQYF.